This is a list of T cell receptor beta chains from one sample in a study of T cells after posttransplantation cyclophosphamide. Sequencing was performed with immunoSEQ multiplex PCR; in TCRdb, only in-frame clones are kept and a portion is missing. The sample has some 2,500 clones, roughly four fifths seen once. The sample taken for sequencing was PBMCs. The receptors were sampled from a man younger than 40 with a blood cancer, CMV-positive, and with a related stem cell donor. Each CDR3 is given with its conserved first and last residue. The order of the fields is CDR3 DNA, CDR3 protein, J gene, V gene, D gene, clone size. A D gene is named only where the DNA matches it firmly. The listing skips clone size in some rows; elsewhere it reads once, few, many or a size class.

TGTGCCATCAGTATTACCGGGACTAGTTCCTACAATGAGCAGTTCTTC CAISITGTSSYNEQFF TRBJ2-1 TRBV10-3 TRBD2 .
TGTGCCAGCAGCTCCAGCCTTCCGAGCGCTGAAGCTTTCTTT CASSSSLPSAEAFF TRBJ1-1 TRBV28 . .
TGTGCCAGCAGTGAGAGCGACAGGGAAGGCGAAAAACTGTTTTTT CASSESDREGEKLFF TRBJ1-4 TRBV28 TRBD1 .
TGTGCCAGCAGCTTTCAGGCGGGGGGCCGCTCATACAATGAGCAGTTCTTC CASSFQAGGRSYNEQFF TRBJ2-1 TRBV11-1 TRBD2 .
TGTGCCAGCAGCTTAGGGGTGACTAGCGGGGGGACCACAGATACGCAGTATTTT CASSLGVTSGGTTDTQYF TRBJ2-3 TRBV7-9 TRBD2 .
TGTGCCAGCAGTTTTGACAGGGGGCGCGTGGAGACCCAGTACTTC CASSFDRGRVETQYF TRBJ2-5 TRBV2 TRBD1 once
TGTGCCAGCAGTTTTGTCAGGTCGTACCAAGAGACCCAGTACTTC CASSFVRSYQETQYF TRBJ2-5 TRBV2 . few
TGCGCCAGCAGCTTGACAGGGGCGACTGAAAAACTGTTTTTT CASSLTGATEKLFF TRBJ1-4 TRBV5-1 TRBD1 .
TGTGCCAGCAGTTCACCTCTCCCCGGACAGGAGGGGGCCAAAAACATTCAGTACTTC CASSSPLPGQEGAKNIQYF TRBJ2-4 TRBV28 . once
TGCAGCGTTTGGGTCGGGTCAGATACGCAGTATTTT CSVWVGSDTQYF TRBJ2-3 TRBV29-1 . few
TGCGCCAGCAGCCAAGATGTGGAGGGGTTGTATAGGGATCAGCCCCAGCATTTT CASSQDVEGLYRDQPQHF TRBJ1-5 TRBV4-3 . once
TGTGCCAGCAGCGCCCAGACAGGGACCGAGCAGTACTTC CASSAQTGTEQYF TRBJ2-7 TRBV7-3 TRBD1 .
TGTGCCAGCAGCTCCGGGACATTCAATTCACCCCTCCACTTT CASSSGTFNSPLHF TRBJ1-6 TRBV28 . .
TGTGCCAGTAGTATAGCAGGGGGCTATGGCTACACCTTC CASSIAGGYGYTF TRBJ1-2 TRBV19 TRBD1 .
TGTGCCAGCAGCTCGACAGGCTTCAATAATTCACCCCTCCACTTT CASSSTGFNNSPLHF TRBJ1-6 TRBV7-6 . .
TGTGCCAGCAGCGCTAACCGGGACAGGGGTCGCATTAACTATGGCTACACCTTC CASSANRDRGRINYGYTF TRBJ1-2 TRBV13 TRBD1 .
TGTGCCAGCAGCTTTGGAACAGCGACTAGCTACACCTTC CASSFGTATSYTF TRBJ1-2 TRBV11-2 . .
TGCGCCAGCAGCCACCCGGGACAGGGTACGAGGGAGCAGTACTTC CASSHPGQGTREQYF TRBJ2-7 TRBV4-1 TRBD1 few
TGTGCCTGGAGCGAGGTAGAGACCCAGTACTTC CAWSEVETQYF TRBJ2-5 TRBV30 . once
TGTGCCAGCATCCCGGGACTAGCGCCAGATACGCAGTATTTT CASIPGLAPDTQYF TRBJ2-3 TRBV5-5 TRBD2 .
TGTGCCAGCAGCTTATCCAGGGGAAATCAGCCCCAGCATTTT CASSLSRGNQPQHF TRBJ1-5 TRBV7-9 . .
TGTGCCAGCAGCTTGCTAAATCACTATGGCTACACCTTC CASSLLNHYGYTF TRBJ1-2 TRBV5-8 . .
TGTGCCAGCAAATACGGGGGGGCCGAAAAACTGTTTTTT CASKYGGAEKLFF TRBJ1-4 TRBV7-9 . large
TGTGCCAGCAGCTTACTAGGGTTGACTAATGAAAAACTGTTTTTT CASSLLGLTNEKLFF TRBJ1-4 TRBV5-4 . few
TGTGCCAGCAGCGATGGGACAGCCCCCCAGCCCCAGCATTTT CASSDGTAPQPQHF TRBJ1-5 TRBV7-8 TRBD1 few